What follows are 32 T cell receptor beta chains derived from one specimen sequenced in a study of post-analysis software for immune sequencing data. The study's findings and limits: There were a handful of TRBV segments more frequent in patients than controls, and TRBV5-6, TRBV5-1 and TRBV20-1 were among them.

Their specific antigens are unknown. Unique molecular identifiers tagged the TCR beta cDNA libraries. TCRdb itself ran the PCR reads through MiXCR, one entry per CDR3 protein. Of over 250,000 distinct CDR3 sequences in the sample, 35% to 40% are singletons; the top ten hold less than 6%. Sequenced material: blood. The receptors originated from a girl aged 5-17 years with multiple sclerosis.

The chain links TRBV20-1 to TRBJ2-7, with D maybe TRBD1 (6 bases). Germline values: CDR1 DFQATT, CDR2 SNEGSKA (reference sequence). V shed 2 bases and J shed 2 bases, with 25 bases lying between them. The CDR3 covers 18 residues. The CDR3 nucleotides read TGCAGTGCTAGAAGACAGGTATTGTTGGGGGCTCAAACCTACGAGCAGTACTTC. Protein sequence: CSARRQVLLGAQTYEQYF.

The chain recombines TRBV7-2 with TRBJ2-1; the D is unclear. Trimming pared 5 bases from V and 5 bases from J, leaving 13 bases between. The germline gives CDR1 SGHTA, CDR2 FQGNSA. This CDR3 has 14 amino acids. The CDR3 loop is CASSPMWVNNEQFF. CDR3 nucleotides: TGTGCCAGCAGCCCGATGTGGGTCAACAATGAGCAGTTCTTC. Full variable domain (outside the CDR3, taken from reference TRBV7-2 and TRBJ2-1): GAGVSQSPSNKVTEKGKDVELRCDPISGHTALYWYRQSLGQGLEFLIYFQGNSAPDKSGLPSDRFSAERTGGSVSTLTIQRTQQEDSAVYLCASSPMWVNNEQFFGPGTRLTVL.

This clonotype has a count of ten or more. V and J are TRBV7-6 and TRBJ2-1; 16 bases line up with TRBD2. The CDR3 length is 20 residues. Trimming took 2 bases from V and 4 from J; bases not matched to a gene: 11. Germline V gives CDR1 SGHVS, CDR2 FNYEAQ. CDR3 residues: CASSLFGTSGGATRYNEQFF. CDR3 nucleotides: TGTGCCAGCAGCTTATTTGGGACTAGCGGGGGGGCCACTCGTTACAATGAGCAGTTCTTC.

As for this clonotype: This may be a read error: a much more frequent sequence differs by one nucleotide. The gene calls are TRBV5-1 and TRBJ2-7; 9 bases match TRBD2. Germline assignment: CDR1 SGHRS and CDR2 YFSETQ. CDR3 length: 15 amino acids. The V and J ends lost 0 bases and 7 bases, in that order; junction bases with no gene match: 8. DNA for the CDR3: TGCGCCAGCAGCTTGGCCGGCGGGGGGGCAGATGAGCAGTACTTC. This gives the protein CASSLAGGGADEQYF.

This clonotype occurred many times. The V call is TRBV10-3, the J call TRBJ2-5, with TRBD2 identical over 15 bases. The CDR3 is 17 amino acids. From germline, CDR1 is ENHRY and CDR2 SYGVKD. V gave up 3 bases and J gave up 3 bases; unmatched junction bases: 5. The CDR3 protein is CAISDEGLAGGKETQYF. DNA for the CDR3: TGTGCCATCAGTGACGAGGGACTAGCGGGAGGAAAAGAGACCCAGTACTTC.

V and J are TRBV7-2 and TRBJ1-6; unclear D gene. The length of the CDR3 is 15 residues. The V and J ends lost 4 bases and 3 bases respectively, with 10 bases between them. Germline V gene sequence: CDR1 SGHTA, CDR2 FQGNSA. CDR3 sequence (DNA): TGTGCCAGCAGCTCGTGGGTGCACTATAATTCACCCCTCCACTTT. This sequence encodes CASSSWVHYNSPLHF. Full variable domain (remainder filled in from reference TRBV7-2 and TRBJ1-6): GAGVSQSPSNKVTEKGKDVELRCDPISGHTALYWYRQSLGQGLEFLIYFQGNSAPDKSGLPSDRFSAERTGGSVSTLTIQRTQQEDSAVYLCASSSWVHYNSPLHFGNGTRLTVT.

This clonotype was counted a few times. The rearrangement uses TRBV28 and TRBJ2-7; the match to TRBD2 covers 7 bases. Germline lookup yields CDR1 MDHEN and CDR2 SYDVKM. The CDR3 is 14 amino acids. With V trimmed by 6 bases and J by 2 bases, 7 bases remained unmatched. The CDR3 nucleotides read TGTGCCAGCAGGTCGGGAGGACTGCCCTACGAGCAGTACTTC. Translating it yields CASRSGGLPYEQYF.

This chain joins TRBV2 and TRBJ2-1, with D tentatively TRBD1 or TRBD2 (5 bases each). Germline CDR1 and CDR2: SNHLY and FYNNEI. The germline V and J ends were trimmed by 4 bases and 9 bases, with 25 bases remaining between them. CDR3 length equals 17 residues. This CDR3 reads CASSAPGASRDPIEQFF. The CDR3, as DNA: TGTGCCAGCAGTGCGCCCGGGGCTAGCCGGGACCCTATTGAGCAGTTCTTC.

The chain is built from TRBV5-1 and TRBJ1-1; 8 positions match TRBD1. J lost 3 bases, V lost 3 bases, and 4 bases had no gene match. This CDR3 has 14 residues. CDR1 and CDR2 from the germline V gene are SGHRS and YFSETQ. The CDR3 DNA follows: TGCGCCAGCAGCTCCCAGGGGGCCGACACTGAAGCTTTCTTT. Translated: CASSSQGADTEAFF.

As to this clonotype: A clone one base away is much larger, so this may be a read error. This chain joins TRBV25-1 and TRBJ2-1, with D tentatively TRBD2 (6 bases). Germline CDR1 is MGHDK and CDR2 is SYGVNS. This CDR3 comprises 14 residues. V shed 5 bases and J shed 9 bases, with 17 bases lying between them. The CDR3 nucleotides are TGTGCCAGCAGTCCCCCCGGCGCAGCGGGTGAGCAGTTCTTC. This translates into CASSPPGAAGEQFF.

V usage is TRBV6-5 and J usage is TRBJ2-2; D unresolved. The CDR3 loop spans 16 amino acids. V lost 6 bases, J lost 0 bases, and 14 bases lay in between. Germline CDR1 reads MNHEY; CDR2 reads SVGAGI. This CDR3 is CASSPVASANTGELFF. In DNA form, the CDR3 reads TGTGCCAGCAGCCCCGTTGCGAGCGCGAACACCGGGGAGCTGTTTTTT.

The chain recombines TRBV28 with TRBJ2-7, with 11 bases matching TRBD1. V was clipped by 6 bases and J by 2 bases; unmatched bases: 6. This CDR3 contains 15 residues. Germline CDR1 MDHEN, CDR2 SYDVKM. The CDR3 DNA sequence: TGTGCCAGCAGGTCCGGGACAGGGGGGACCTACGAGCAGTACTTC. This sequence encodes CASRSGTGGTYEQYF.

The chain employs TRBV28 and TRBJ1-2; TRBD1 is a possible D gene (6 bases). The V end was cut by 1 base, the J end by 7 bases, with 22 bases between. The CDR3 is made up of 17 amino acids. CDR1 and CDR2 (germline): MDHEN, SYDVKM. The CDR3 sequence: CASSLLVLTGDRGGYTF. For the CDR3, the DNA is TGTGCCAGCAGTTTATTGGTCCTGACAGGAGATCGGGGTGGCTACACCTTC.

This clonotype has more than one count but fewer than ten. This chain joins TRBV2 and TRBJ1-5; 10 bases agree with TRBD1. Trimming cost V 6 bases and J 6 bases; bases outside gene matches: 5. The germline gives CDR1 SNHLY, CDR2 FYNNEI. The CDR3 consists of 14 residues. The CDR3 here is CASRRDRGGQPQHF. CDR3 DNA: TGTGCCAGCAGACGGGACAGGGGCGGTCAGCCCCAGCATTTT.

Comments on this clonotype: A clone one base away is much larger, so this may be a read error. The CDR3 sequence is CASSSPTETTEAFF. The CDR3 DNA reads TGTGCCAGCAGCTCGCCGACAGAGACCACTGAAGCTTTCTTT. The V call is TRBV5-4, the J call TRBJ1-1, with a tentative D call TRBD1 (5 bases). V lost 3 bases, J lost 4 bases, and 13 bases lay in between. The CDR3 totals 14 residues. CDR1 and CDR2 (germline): SGHNT, YYREEE (reference sequence).

The rearrangement uses TRBV10-3 and TRBJ2-7; TRBD1 agrees at 10 bases. The trim removed 8 bases at V and 2 bases at J, leaving 6 bases unmatched. CDR1 and CDR2 from the germline V gene are ENHRY and SYGVKD. This CDR3 contains 14 residues. This chain's CDR3 is CAIAGTGETYEQYF. CDR3 nucleotide sequence: TGTGCCATCGCCGGGACAGGGGAAACCTACGAGCAGTACTTC.

This chain uses TRBV18 with TRBJ1-1; no clear D. Germline assignment: CDR1 KGHSH and CDR2 LQKENI. With 6 bases removed from V and 1 base from J, the gap between germline ends came to 12 bases. The CDR3 spans 14 residues. Here the CDR3 reads CASSPSFGNTEAFF. In DNA form, the CDR3 reads TGTGCCAGCTCTCCTTCGTTTGGGAACACTGAAGCTTTCTTT.

This chain uses TRBV5-6 with TRBJ1-1, with a tentative D call TRBD1 (5 bases). Trimming removed 4 bases at V and 10 bases at J, with 29 bases between. Germline CDR1 is SGHDT and CDR2 is YYEEEE. This CDR3 has 17 amino acids. The DNA for the CDR3 is TGTGCCAGCAGCGTTCGTCCAGGGTCCAATAACATAGCAGCAGCTTTCTTT. Residues: CASSVRPGSNNIAAAFF.

V gene TRBV5-6 combines with J gene TRBJ2-4; D might be TRBD2 (6 bases). V was cut by 1 base and J by 11 bases, with 13 bases left in between. Germline V gene sequence: CDR1 SGHDT, CDR2 YYEEEE. This CDR3 has 13 residues. The CDR3 region has the DNA TGTGCCAGCAGCTTGATGGGACTGCGTTTTCAGTACTTC. Its translation is CASSLMGLRFQYF.

In this sample, this clonotype turned up many times. This chain connects TRBV11-2 to TRBJ2-7; 11 nucleotides match TRBD2. The V gene end was trimmed by 3 bases and the J gene end by 2 bases; junction bases not matched to a gene: 9. This CDR3 has 17 amino acids. The germline CDR1 and CDR2 sequences are SGHAT and FQNNGV. CDR3 protein: CASSFLAGGTFTYEQYF. Written as DNA, the CDR3 is TGTGCCAGCAGCTTCTTAGCGGGAGGGACGTTTACCTACGAGCAGTACTTC. Drawing the rest from reference TRBV11-2 and TRBJ2-7, the complete variable domain is EAGVAQSPRYKIIEKRQSVAFWCNPISGHATLYWYQQILGQGPKLLIQFQNNGVVDDSQLPKDRFSAERLKGVDSTLKIQPAKLEDSAVYLCASSFLAGGTFTYEQYFGPGTRLTVT.

This clonotype was counted at least ten times. The chain has TRBV20-1 and TRBJ2-3, with no clear D. Looked up from germline, CDR1 is DFQATT and CDR2 is SNEGSKA (reference sequence). Trimming pared 4 bases from V and 5 bases from J, leaving 13 bases between. The CDR3 contains 13 residues. The CDR3 DNA reads TGCAGTGCTAAGCTTGGATTAGGAGATACGCAGTATTTT. Translating gives CSAKLGLGDTQYF.

There are many counts of this clonotype. The chain recombines TRBV10-3 with TRBJ1-2; D is unclear. The CDR3 has 14 amino acids. Germline CDR1 ENHRY, CDR2 SYGVKD. The ends were cut back, 2 bases at V and 2 bases at J, with 9 bases in the middle. Here the CDR3 reads CAISEGRANYGYTF. The DNA of the CDR3 is TGTGCCATCAGTGAGGGCCGGGCCAACTATGGCTACACCTTC.

In this sample, this clonotype turned up many times. The V gene is TRBV7-2, the J gene TRBJ1-6; the D gene is possibly TRBD1 (5 bases). Germline CDR1 reads SGHTA; CDR2 reads FQGNSA. CDR3 length: 16 amino acids. The V gene lost 9 bases and the J gene lost 10 bases, with 25 bases spanning the gap. The CDR3 nucleotides are TGTGCCAGTCGTTTAGGGTCGGGGCGAGGTGGGTCACCCCTCCACTTT. Its translation is CASRLGSGRGGSPLHF.

This clonotype was counted at least ten times. This chain connects TRBV5-1 to TRBJ2-5, with D maybe TRBD1 (6 bases). The germline gives CDR1 SGHRS, CDR2 YFSETQ. The CDR3 is 14 amino acids. V was pared by 4 bases and J by 1 base, with 11 bases between. CDR3 bases: TGCGCCAGCAGCGCAGGGACACCCCAAGAGACCCAGTACTTC. Translated, it gives CASSAGTPQETQYF.

This clonotype was picked up many times. The chain links TRBV11-2 to TRBJ2-4; 15 bases are shared with TRBD2. V was pared by 6 bases and J by 4 bases, with 7 bases of the junction left unmatched. The CDR3 extends over 17 amino acids. The V gene's germline CDR1 is SGHAT and CDR2 FQNNGV. The CDR3 sequence: CASRGLAGGRGKNIQYF. Here the CDR3 DNA reads TGTGCCAGCAGGGGACTAGCGGGAGGAAGAGGAAAAAACATTCAGTACTTC.

This clonotype has ten or more counts. V gene TRBV15 combines with J gene TRBJ2-7, with TRBD2 as a possible D gene (5 bases). Trimming stripped 5 bases from V and 6 bases from J, with 14 bases between. The length of the CDR3 is 13 residues. Per germline, CDR1 LNHNV and CDR2 YYDKDF (reference sequence). CDR3 DNA sequence: TGTGCCACCAGCCTGTCGCGTGAGGGCGAGCAGTACTTC. Translation: CATSLSREGEQYF. Full variable domain (remainder filled in from reference TRBV15 and TRBJ2-7): DAMVIQNPRYQVTQFGKPVTLSCSQTLNHNVMYWYQQKSSQAPKLLFHYYDKDFNNEADTPDNFQSRRPNTSFCFLDIRSPGLGDTAMYLCATSLSREGEQYFGPGTRLTVT.

This clonotype has a single count. This may come from a read error, since a much larger clone is one base off. The chain joins TRBV5-1 to TRBJ1-5; no clear D. With 4 bases removed from V and 1 base from J, the gap between germline ends came to 12 bases. The CDR3 has 15 residues. The V gene's germline CDR1 is SGHRS and CDR2 YFSETQ. The CDR3 DNA is TGCGCCAGCAGCCTGCTAAAGGACAGCAATCAGCCCCAGCATTTT. Translation: CASSLLKDSNQPQHF.

Turning to this clonotype: It may be a read error: a sequence one base away is much more abundant. The rearrangement joins TRBV5-1 to TRBJ2-3; D is perhaps TRBD2 (6 bases). Looked up from germline, CDR1 is SGHRS and CDR2 is YFSETQ. The CDR3 covers 14 residues. CDR3 nucleotide sequence: TGCGCCAGCGGGGTTAGCGGAAGCATAGATACGCAGTATTTT. Translated, it gives CASGVSGSIDTQYF.

This clonotype was seen a handful of times. This sequence joins TRBV28 and TRBJ2-5; 8 bases fit TRBD2. V shed 8 bases and J 2 bases; nucleotides not matched to a gene: 7. The CDR3 sequence is 14 residues long. The germline V gene has CDR1 MDHEN and CDR2 SYDVKM. CDR3 sequence: CASSGGGGQETQYF. The CDR3 DNA follows: TGTGCCAGCTCCGGGGGGGGTGGGCAAGAGACCCAGTACTTC.

A note on this clonotype: Given a much more abundant clone one base away, this may be a read error. V usage is TRBV7-2 and J usage is TRBJ1-5, with D perhaps TRBD1 (6 bases). This CDR3 has 15 amino acids. Deletions cut 5 bases from V and 1 base from J, with 12 bases between. Per germline, CDR1 SGHTA and CDR2 FQGNSA. The CDR3 nucleotides read TGTGCCAGCAGCCCGTCAGGACAGAGCAATCAGCCCCAGCATTTT. This sequence encodes CASSPSGQSNQPQHF.

Comment on this clonotype: Since no conserved phenylalanine or tryptophan closes the CDR3, a read error is the likely cause. The rearrangement links TRBV13 to TRBJ2-3, with D possibly matching TRBD2 (6 bases). Germline CDR1 is PRHDT and CDR2 is FYEKMQ (reference sequence). This CDR3 has 17 residues. Trimming pared 0 bases from V and 2 bases from J, leaving 15 bases between. The DNA for the CDR3 is TGTGCCAGCAGCTTAGGCAGGGCGGGCGGGGACACAGATACGCAGTATTGT. This translates into CASSLGRAGGDTDTQYC.

This clonotype was observed many times. The rearrangement uses TRBV5-6 and TRBJ1-2, with 8 bases that match TRBD1. CDR3 length: 13 amino acids. The V gene end was trimmed by 0 bases and the J gene end by 8 bases; junction bases not matched to a gene: 3. The germline gives CDR1 SGHDT, CDR2 YYEEEE. CDR3 amino acids: CASSLGDRGGYTF. Written as DNA, the CDR3 is TGTGCCAGCAGCTTGGGAGACAGGGGCGGCTACACCTTC. Supplemented by reference TRBV5-6 and TRBJ1-2, the full variable domain reads DAGVTQSPTHLIKTRGQQVTLRCSPKSGHDTVSWYQQALGQGPQFIFQYYEEEERQRGNFPDRFSGHQFPNYSSELNVNALLLGDSALYLCASSLGDRGGYTFGSGTRLTVV.